The rows below give T cell receptor beta chains drawn from one sample of a study of response to subunit inactivated influenza vaccine. One entry per CDR3 protein, called by TCRdb with MiXCR from the RT-PCR reads. The sample contains 500,000 to 550,000 distinct CDR3 sequences, approximately 6.9% of which appear only once. Sequenced material: PBMCs from blood, taken around 2 years after vaccination. The receptors were gathered from a man aged 45 to 75 who received an inactivated influenza vaccine. Each CDR3 is given with its conserved first and last residue. The D gene is left open where the match is weak. Size is omitted from some rows. Given values are once, few, many or a class for expanded clones.

J,D,size,V,DNA,CDR3
TRBJ2-3,TRBD2,many,TRBV4-3,TGCGCCAGCAGCCAAGATGAAGGACTAGCGGGAGCCGGAGATACGCAGTATTTT,CASSQDEGLAGAGDTQYF
TRBJ2-7,NA,NA,TRBV11-2,TGTGCCAGCAGCTTAGATACCCCGGGTCCCGGGGGCTCCTACGAGCAGTACTTC,CASSLDTPGPGGSYEQYF
TRBJ2-7,NA,NA,TRBV14,TGTGCCAGCAGCCAATGGGTAGGAACCTACGAGCAGTACTTC,CASSQWVGTYEQYF
TRBJ1-5,NA,few,TRBV15,TGTGCCACCAGCAGAGGTGGGGGGCCTAGTCAGCCCCAGCATTTT,CATSRGGGPSQPQHF
TRBJ2-1,NA,few,TRBV20-1,TGCAGTGCTAGTTCGGGAGACAGTCCACGCCTCGATGAGCAGTTCTTC,CSASSGDSPRLDEQFF
TRBJ2-1,NA,NA,TRBV6-1,TGTGCCAGCAGTTGGGGGGATAATGAGCAGTTCTTC,CASSWGDNEQFF
TRBJ2-6,TRBD2,NA,TRBV19,TGTGCCAGTAATCCCAATCGGGGGGTAAGGGCCAACGTCCTGACTTTC,CASNPNRGVRANVLTF
TRBJ2-1,NA,few,TRBV7-3,TGTGCCAGCAGCTCTCAGGGGGGCCGCTACAATGAGCAGTTCTTC,CASSSQGGRYNEQFF
TRBJ1-4,TRBD1,many,TRBV5-1,TGCGCCAGCAGCGCCAGGGACAGGGCTTTTAATGAAAAACTGTTTTTT,CASSARDRAFNEKLFF
TRBJ1-4,NA,few,TRBV7-2,TGTGCCAGCAGCTTAGCCGGGGCAAGTGGGGAAAAACTGTTTTTT,CASSLAGASGEKLFF
TRBJ2-7,TRBD2,NA,TRBV4-2,TGTGCCAGCAGCCAAGAGGTCGCGGGAGGGCCTGGCGAGCAGTACTTC,CASSQEVAGGPGEQYF
TRBJ2-3,TRBD2,NA,TRBV20-1,TGCAGTGCTACATGGCGGGAGGGGTCCACCGATACGCAGTATTTT,CSATWREGSTDTQYF
TRBJ2-5,TRBD1,NA,TRBV3-1,TGTGCCAGCAGCAGGCGTTTCCCAGGGACAGTGGAGACCCAGTACTTC,CASSRRFPGTVETQYF
TRBJ2-3,NA,many,TRBV12-3/TRBV12-4,TGTGCCAGCAGTTTAGGGGGACGTTTATCAGATACGCAGTATTTT,CASSLGGRLSDTQYF
TRBJ1-1,NA,few,TRBV2,TGTGCCAGCAGGGTCGAGGGAGGGCCGAACACTGAAGCTTTCTTT,CASRVEGGPNTEAFF
TRBJ2-7,NA,many,TRBV28,TGTGCCAGCACCAGAGGAGGGTTCTACGAGCAGTACTTC,CASTRGGFYEQYF
TRBJ2-1,TRBD1,many,TRBV12-3/TRBV12-4,TGTGCCAGCAGCTCAGGGGACAGAGACTACAATGAGCAGTTCTTC,CASSSGDRDYNEQFF
TRBJ2-6,NA,few,TRBV14,TGTGCCAGCAGTCGACAGTTTGGGGCCTACCGGGAGCCGTCACTCTCTGGGGCCAACGTCCTGACTTTC,CASSRQFGAYREPSLSGANVLTF
TRBJ2-5,TRBD2,few,TRBV12-3/TRBV12-4,TGTGCCAGCAGCTCCGGGACTAGCGGGCACAAGACCCAGTACTTC,CASSSGTSGHKTQYF
TRBJ2-7,TRBD2,NA,TRBV28,TGTGCCAGCACCTCCAGCGGGAGTGGCTACGAGCAGTACTTC,CASTSSGSGYEQYF
TRBJ2-2,NA,many,TRBV4-3,TGCGCCAGCAGCCAAGATTTAAGTTACACCGGGGAGCTGTTTTTT,CASSQDLSYTGELFF
TRBJ2-5,NA,few,TRBV7-2,TGTGCCAGCAGCCTTTTGGGCCCTATAACCCAGTACTTC,CASSLLGPITQYF
TRBJ2-3,NA,few,TRBV6-1,TGTGCCAGCAGTCCCGCGCCAAGAGATACGCAGTATTTT,CASSPAPRDTQYF